The 23 T cell receptor beta chains below were found in one sample sequenced in a study of identical twins. TCRdb re-analysed the 5' RACE reads in MiXCR, keeping a single row per CDR3 protein. The data show 600,000 to 850,000 distinct CDR3 sequences, 18% seen once. The data were also submitted as part of a second study, on T cells expressing NK-cell markers.

The specimen sequenced was PBMCs. These receptors were collected from a woman in her late teens or twenties in good health.

V and J are TRBV9 and TRBJ1-2; no firm D call. Trimming shortened V by 0 bases and J by 3 bases, and 12 bases separated the two germline ends. This CDR3 has 15 residues. CDR1 and CDR2 from the germline V gene are SGDLS and YYNGEE. The DNA of the CDR3 is TGTGCCAGCAGCGTAGGAGCAGTTGACTACTATGGCTACACCTTC. This encodes CASSVGAVDYYGYTF.

J is TRBJ2-1 and V is TRBV5-1; possible D gene TRBD2, 5 bases. Trimming stripped 0 bases from V and 8 bases from J, with 15 bases between. CDR3 length equals 15 residues. Germline lookup yields CDR1 SGHRS and CDR2 YFSETQ. CDR3 loop: CASSLDGPPGDEQFF. As DNA, the CDR3 is TGCGCCAGCAGCTTGGATGGCCCTCCCGGGGATGAGCAGTTCTTC. Full variable domain (outside the CDR3, taken from reference TRBV5-1 and TRBJ2-1): KAGVTQTPRYLIKTRGQQVTLSCSPISGHRSVSWYQQTPGQGLQFLFEYFSETQRNKGNFPGRFSGRQFSNSRSEMNVSTLELGDSALYLCASSLDGPPGDEQFFGPGTRLTVL.

This clonotype showed up many times. The chain joins TRBV29-1 to TRBJ2-1; TRBD2 agrees at 14 bases. The CDR3 is 17 residues long. The V and J ends lost 6 bases and 2 bases, in that order; junction bases with no gene match: 9. Germline V gives CDR1 SQVTM, CDR2 ANQGSEA. The CDR3 region has the DNA TGCAGCGTCCGCGGACTAGCGGGAGGAAGAGCCTACAATGAGCAGTTCTTC. Its protein is CSVRGLAGGRAYNEQFF.

The V gene is TRBV20-1, the J gene TRBJ1-5; 7 nucleotides align to TRBD1. Losses at the gene ends were 6 bases for V and 7 bases for J; bases not matched to a gene: 12. The CDR3 consists of 14 residues. CDR1 is DFQATT, CDR2 SNEGSKA, per germline (reference sequence). The CDR3, as DNA: TGCAGTGCGGCATCGGACAGGCAATTACAGCCCCAGCATTTT. It encodes CSAASDRQLQPQHF.

This chain uses TRBV9 with TRBJ2-3; D is ambiguous. Trimming left V 0 bases short and J 4 bases short, with 9 bases between. Germline V gives CDR1 SGDLS, CDR2 YYNGEE. This CDR3 is 14 amino acids long. CDR3 sequence (DNA): TGTGCCAGCAGCGTAGGAGACGCCCCAGATACGCAGTATTTT. As protein: CASSVGDAPDTQYF.

CDR3 DNA sequence: TGTGCCACCAGTCCGGACACCTCCACCGGGGAGCTGTTTTTT. This translates into CATSPDTSTGELFF. The chain employs TRBV15 and TRBJ2-2, with D possibly TRBD1 on 5 matching bases. Trimming removed 6 bases at V and 4 bases at J, with 12 bases between. Germline lookup yields CDR1 LNHNV and CDR2 YYDKDF (reference sequence). This CDR3 is 14 amino acids long.

There are a few counts of this clonotype. The genes are TRBV20-1 and TRBJ2-3, with D possibly TRBD1 on 6 matching bases. CDR1 is DFQATT and CDR2 is SNEGSKA in the germline V gene (reference sequence). V gave up 6 bases and J gave up 2 bases, with 12 bases separating them. This CDR3 is built from 13 residues. CDR3 in amino acids: CSAKQGSTDTQYF. CDR3 DNA: TGCAGTGCCAAACAGGGATCCACAGATACGCAGTATTTT.

This clonotype was picked up many times. The rearrangement joins TRBV12-3 or TRBV12-4 to TRBJ2-4; TRBD2 aligns across 7 bases. This CDR3 region has 15 residues. Trimming cost V 1 base and J 3 bases; bases outside gene matches: 3. Here the CDR3 reads CASSLGASGKNIQYF. In DNA, the CDR3 is TGTGCCAGCAGTTTAGGGGCTAGCGGCAAAAACATTCAGTACTTC.

A few counts support this clonotype. CDR3 loop: CASSLTTGQNQPQHF. The CDR3 DNA sequence: TGTGCCAGCAGTCTGACGACAGGACAGAATCAGCCCCAGCATTTT. The V call is TRBV12-3 or TRBV12-4, the J call TRBJ1-5; D is possibly TRBD1 (6 bases). The CDR3 runs to 15 residues. The V and J ends lost 5 bases and 4 bases respectively, with 15 bases between them.

The rearrangement uses TRBV25-1 and TRBJ1-1; no clear D gene. The CDR3 length is 15 residues. Trimming took off 1 base at V and 4 bases at J, with 13 bases between the two ends. In germline, CDR1 is MGHDK, CDR2 SYGVNS. In nucleotides, the CDR3 is TGTGCCAGCAGTGAATTGAAGGGCATTGTCACTGAAGCTTTCTTT. Its translation: CASSELKGIVTEAFF. Full variable domain (remainder filled in from reference TRBV25-1 and TRBJ1-1): EADIYQTPRYLVIGTGKKITLECSQTMGHDKMYWYQQDPGMELHLIHYSYGVNSTEKGDLSSESTVSRIRTEHFPLTLESARPSHTSQYLCASSELKGIVTEAFFGQGTRLTVV.

A word on this clonotype: One end of the junction does not line up with germline, which may come from a read error. The genes are TRBV7-3 and TRBJ2-1, with D uncertain. Germline CDR1 reads SGHTA; CDR2 reads FQGTGA. This CDR3 is 11 amino acids long. The CDR3 loop reads CASSLSNEQCF. CDR3 sequence (DNA): TGTGCCAGCAGCTTATCCAATGAGCAGTGCTTC.

This clonotype has just a few counts. The genes are TRBV20-1 and TRBJ2-3; D unresolved. Germline lookup yields CDR1 DFQATT and CDR2 SNEGSKA (reference sequence). This CDR3 contains 19 residues. Trimming took 3 bases from V and 2 from J, leaving 27 bases between them. The CDR3 coding sequence is TGCAGTGCTAGCGTTTTTTCGTCTCCGGCAGGCCGACTCACAGATACGCAGTATTTT. Protein product: CSASVFSSPAGRLTDTQYF.

This clonotype was recorded at least ten times. The DNA is left out, because the CDR3 cannot be placed on it with certainty; the CDR3 is given as TCRdb lists it. This CDR3 reads CASILDAGNGYTF. The gene calls are TRBV2 and TRBJ1-2. Germline CDR1 reads SNHLY; CDR2 reads FYNNEI. 13 amino acids form the CDR3, both terminal residues included.

The chain is built from TRBV25-1 and TRBJ2-3; D gene unclear. CDR1 is MGHDK, CDR2 SYGVNS, per germline. This CDR3 spans 14 amino acids. Trimming pared 4 bases from V and 0 bases from J, leaving 8 bases between. CDR3 coding DNA: TGTGCCAGCAGTGTTACAGAGAGCACAGATACGCAGTATTTT. Translating gives CASSVTESTDTQYF.

This clonotype has more than one count but fewer than ten. V usage is TRBV5-6 and J usage is TRBJ1-5; maybe TRBD1 (5 bases). CDR3 length: 14 residues. CDR1 SGHDT and CDR2 YYEEEE come from the germline V gene. V was trimmed by 4 bases and J by 4 bases, leaving 12 bases between them. This CDR3 reads CASSPLGLNQPQHF. The CDR3 DNA reads TGTGCCAGCAGCCCCCTGGGGCTAAATCAGCCCCAGCATTTT. Full variable domain (remainder filled in from reference TRBV5-6 and TRBJ1-5): DAGVTQSPTHLIKTRGQQVTLRCSPKSGHDTVSWYQQALGQGPQFIFQYYEEEERQRGNFPDRFSGHQFPNYSSELNVNALLLGDSALYLCASSPLGLNQPQHFGDGTRLSIL.

V is TRBV11-1 and J is TRBJ2-7; D not resolved. Germline V gene lookup returns CDR1 SGHAT and CDR2 FQDESV (reference sequence). Trimming removed 1 base from V and 2 bases from J, with 18 bases in between. This CDR3 spans 17 amino acids. This chain's CDR3 is CASSLGSATKTTYEQYF. DNA of the CDR3: TGTGCCAGCAGCTTAGGGAGTGCCACGAAAACGACCTACGAGCAGTACTTC.

The chain carries TRBV10-3 and TRBJ2-3; 11 bases map to TRBD2. V lost 6 bases and J lost 2; bases outside the gene matches: 4. This CDR3 spans 15 amino acids. Per the germline V gene, CDR1 is ENHRY and CDR2 is SYGVKD. The CDR3: CAIRPGLAATDTQYF. In DNA, the CDR3 is TGTGCCATCAGGCCGGGACTAGCGGCCACAGATACGCAGTATTTT.

This clonotype was counted between two and nine times. The chain recombines TRBV27 with TRBJ2-1; maybe TRBD1 (5 bases). V lost 3 bases, J lost 4 bases, and 22 bases lay in between. Germline CDR1 reads MNHEY; CDR2 reads SMNVEV (reference sequence). This CDR3 region has 18 residues. The CDR3 spells CASSLVPSQGSLYNEQFF. The CDR3 bases are TGTGCCAGCAGTTTGGTCCCTAGTCAGGGTTCGTTGTACAATGAGCAGTTCTTC.

This clonotype was seen ten or more times. This sequence joins TRBV7-8 and TRBJ2-7; 7 positions agree with TRBD1. The CDR3 extends over 15 amino acids. V shed 0 bases and J 4 bases; nucleotides not matched to a gene: 6. Per the germline V gene, CDR1 is SGHVS and CDR2 is FQNEAQ. CDR3 in amino acids: CASSLARTGVYEQYF. The CDR3 DNA reads TGTGCCAGCAGCTTAGCGAGGACAGGAGTTTACGAGCAGTACTTC.

This sequence joins TRBV4-3 and TRBJ2-1; 8 nucleotides align to TRBD2. The germline CDR1 and CDR2 sequences are LGHNA and YSLEER. After removal of 2 bases from V and 8 bases from J, the junction contained 11 bases not matched to a gene. This CDR3 is built from 16 residues. CDR3 loop: CASSQPSSGRTHEQFF. CDR3 nucleotides: TGCGCCAGCAGCCAACCAAGCAGCGGGAGAACCCATGAGCAGTTCTTC.

The chain links TRBV27 to TRBJ1-6; TRBD1 agrees at 8 bases. Germline-derived CDR1 and CDR2 are MNHEY and SMNVEV (reference sequence). Trimming at V came to 3 bases and at J to 11 bases, leaving 3 bases not matched to a gene. This CDR3 contains 13 residues. CDR3 bases: TGTGCCAGCAGTTTCGGACAGGGTACACCCCTCCACTTT. The encoded protein is CASSFGQGTPLHF.

The J gene is TRBJ2-3, the V gene TRBV20-1, with 8 bases that match TRBD1. This CDR3 has 14 residues. The germline V gene has CDR1 DFQATT and CDR2 SNEGSKA (reference sequence). J was trimmed by 1 base and V by 6 bases; bases with no gene match: 6. This CDR3 reads CSATDRGRTDTQYF. The CDR3 region has the DNA TGCAGTGCCACAGACAGGGGCCGCACAGATACGCAGTATTTT.

The chain employs TRBV7-9 and TRBJ2-7; 8 nucleotides line up with TRBD2. This CDR3 has 15 residues. The V and J ends lost 2 bases and 3 bases, in that order; junction bases with no gene match: 6. The V gene's germline CDR1 is SEHNR and CDR2 FQNEAQ (reference sequence). In DNA, the CDR3 is TGTGCCAGCAGCTTAATACTAGCGGCGTACTACGAGCAGTACTTC. As protein: CASSLILAAYYEQYF.